The 28 T cell receptor beta chains below come from one sample, sequenced in a study of cytomegalovirus exposure and HLA in healthy donors (dated by TCRdb to the late 2010s). Library preparation employed the immunoSEQ multiplex PCR assay. TCRdb retrieved this table from immuneACCESS and kept in-frame rearrangements only. Not all clones are present; in checked studies, unresolved V genes account for under half, and no reason is known for the remainder. For this sample there are around 71,000 clones; approximately 96% appear just once. Of the sample, roughly 1.4% falls within the top ten clones. The sequenced sample consisted of PBMCs. These receptors came from a man between 18 and 35 years old in good health and CMV-seropositive.

The chain uses TRBV28 and TRBJ1-2, with TRBD1 as a possible D gene (5 bases). The CDR3 has 14 amino acids. Germline assignment: CDR1 MDHEN and CDR2 SYDVKM. The V end lost 5 bases, the J end lost 0 bases, and 10 bases lay between the germline ends. The DNA for the CDR3 is TGTGCCAGCAGTAACGGGGGGGCTAACTATGGCTACACCTTC. This sequence encodes CASSNGGANYGYTF.

The V gene is TRBV15, the J gene TRBJ1-4, with D possibly being TRBD1 (5 bases). CDR1 LNHNV and CDR2 YYDKDF come from the germline V gene (reference sequence). The CDR3 has 16 amino acids. Trimming took off 5 bases at V and 4 bases at J, with 17 bases between the two ends. The CDR3 coding sequence is TGTGCCACCAGCGACAGAAGGGGCTGGGGTAATGAAAAACTGTTTTTT. It specifies CATSDRRGWGNEKLFF.

For the CDR3, the DNA is TGTGCCAGCAGCTTGGAAGGAGGGAAAGTTAGGCAAGAAGCTTTCTTT. Its protein product is CASSLEGGKVRQEAFF. The chain joins TRBV5-4 to TRBJ1-1; no reliable D call. The CDR3 loop spans 16 amino acids. V was trimmed by 0 bases and J by 8 bases, leaving 20 bases between them. CDR1 is SGHNT and CDR2 is YYREEE in the germline V gene (reference sequence).

The chain joins TRBV7-9 to TRBJ2-1, with a weak D call TRBD2 (5 bases). The germline V gene encodes CDR1 SEHNR and CDR2 FQNEAQ (reference sequence). The CDR3 is 17 amino acids. Trimming left V 5 bases short and J 8 bases short, with 25 bases between. CDR3 bases: TGTGCCAGCAGCCGGGTCCTCGGGATCCCCTCGCTCGATGAGCAGTTCTTC. It codes for CASSRVLGIPSLDEQFF.

V and J are TRBV7-6 and TRBJ2-3; 15 bases line up with TRBD2. The CDR3 runs to 18 residues. The germline CDR1 and CDR2 sequences are SGHVS and FNYEAQ. V lost 2 bases to trimming and J lost 0 bases; unmatched junction nucleotides: 3. The CDR3 region is CASSLQGLAGGSTDTQYF. In DNA, the CDR3 is TGTGCCAGCAGCTTACAGGGACTAGCGGGGGGAAGCACAGATACGCAGTATTTT.

This clone appeared a single time. The chain is built from TRBV10-3 and TRBJ1-2; unclear D gene. Germline loops: CDR1 ENHRY, CDR2 SYGVKD. This CDR3 contains 14 residues. V gave up 5 bases and J gave up 6 bases, with 16 bases separating them. In DNA form, the CDR3 reads TGTGCCATCAGTCAGAAGGTCTTGGCGGATGGCTACACCTTC. Its translation: CAISQKVLADGYTF.

V and J are TRBV5-4 and TRBJ2-2, with TRBD1 matching over 8 bases. Germline V gives CDR1 SGHNT, CDR2 YYREEE (reference sequence). This CDR3 has 15 amino acids. The trim removed 4 bases at V and 1 base at J, leaving 3 bases unmatched. CDR3 nucleotides: TGTGCCAGCAGCCGAGGACAGGGGAACACCGGGGAGCTGTTTTTT. Its translation: CASSRGQGNTGELFF.

This chain connects TRBV4-1 to TRBJ2-1; the match to TRBD2 covers 8 bases. The CDR3 sequence is 16 residues long. Per germline, CDR1 MGHRA and CDR2 YSYEKL. V shed 1 base, J shed 1 base, and the junction held 3 bases outside the gene matches. The CDR3 reads CASSQVSGRSYNEQFF. The CDR3 nucleotides read TGCGCCAGCAGCCAAGTCAGCGGGAGATCCTACAATGAGCAGTTCTTC.

This chain connects TRBV5-4 to TRBJ2-5, with no clear D. Germline lookup yields CDR1 SGHNT and CDR2 YYREEE (reference sequence). V was clipped by 3 bases and J by 4 bases, with 10 bases between them. This CDR3 region has 13 residues. The CDR3 sequence: CASSSTGAETQYF. Here the CDR3 DNA reads TGTGCCAGCAGCTCCACGGGTGCAGAGACCCAGTACTTC.

The V gene is TRBV10-1, the J gene TRBJ1-2; TRBD1 matches at 11 bases. The CDR3 contains 12 residues. Germline CDR1 is WNHNN and CDR2 is SYGVQD (reference sequence). The V segment lost 10 bases and the J segment 6 bases; nucleotides outside the gene matches: 4. The CDR3: CATMDRGHGYTF. Written as DNA, the CDR3 is TGCGCCACTATGGACAGGGGGCATGGCTACACCTTC.

This chain links TRBV7-2 with TRBJ1-3; D is uncertain. V lost 0 bases to trimming and J lost 3 bases, with 6 bases between them. CDR3 length: 14 amino acids. Germline loops: CDR1 SGHTA, CDR2 FQGNSA. The CDR3 reads CASSLAQIGNTIYF. CDR3 DNA sequence: TGTGCCAGCAGCTTAGCACAGATTGGAAACACCATATATTTT.

The chain carries TRBV18 and TRBJ2-2; 9 bases agree with TRBD1. The germline V gene has CDR1 KGHSH and CDR2 LQKENI. V dropped 2 bases and J dropped 3; count of bases not matched to a gene: 1. There are 15 residues in the CDR3. For the CDR3, the DNA is TGTGCCAGCTCACCAACAGGGGGCGACACCGGGGAGCTGTTTTTT. This encodes CASSPTGGDTGELFF.

In this sample, this clone turned up once. The chain employs TRBV13 and TRBJ1-1; D remains ambiguous. CDR1 is PRHDT and CDR2 is FYEKMQ in the germline V gene (reference sequence). CDR3 length equals 14 residues. V was shortened by 2 bases and J by 0 bases, with 7 bases between the two germline ends. CDR3 protein: CASSLREMNTEAFF. The CDR3 DNA sequence: TGTGCCAGCAGCTTAAGGGAGATGAACACTGAAGCTTTCTTT.

This clone was seen just once. The J gene is TRBJ1-1, the V gene TRBV6-1; TRBD1 agrees at 9 bases. V shed 2 bases, J shed 4 bases, and the junction held 5 bases outside the gene matches. CDR1 is MNHNS and CDR2 is SASEGT in the germline V gene. The CDR3 sequence is 15 residues long. CDR3 coding DNA: TGTGCCAGCAGTGAACAGGGACAGGGATTCACTGAAGCTTTCTTT. This codes for CASSEQGQGFTEAFF.

CDR3 residues: CASRRTEENYNSPLHF. CDR3 in DNA: TGTGCCAGCAGACGGACAGAAGAAAATTATAATTCACCCCTCCACTTT. The chain recombines TRBV7-2 with TRBJ1-6; D is possibly TRBD1 (6 bases). With 6 bases removed from V and 4 bases from J, the gap between germline ends came to 16 bases. CDR1 is SGHTA, CDR2 FQGNSA, per germline. This CDR3 comprises 16 residues.

The chain has TRBV27 and TRBJ1-2; 7 bases are shared with TRBD1. Germline V gene lookup returns CDR1 MNHEY and CDR2 SMNVEV (reference sequence). The V segment lost 7 bases and the J segment 3 bases; nucleotides outside the gene matches: 17. The CDR3 loop spans 17 amino acids. CDR3 DNA sequence: TGTGCCAGCATGGGAACCATACAGGGGTCGGGCTACTATGGCTACACCTTC. It specifies CASMGTIQGSGYYGYTF.

CDR3 protein: CASSLNGGPDQPQHF. CDR3 nucleotide sequence: TGTGCCAGCAGTTTAAACGGAGGTCCTGATCAGCCCCAGCATTTT. The rearrangement joins TRBV27 to TRBJ1-5; no clear D gene. The CDR3 contains 15 residues. Between the trimmed V and J ends, which lost 2 bases and 5 bases, there was a span of 13 bases. The germline V gene encodes CDR1 MNHEY and CDR2 SMNVEV (reference sequence).

The rearrangement uses TRBV6-1 and TRBJ2-3; TRBD2 might be the D (6 bases). Trimming removed 4 bases from V and 6 bases from J, with 20 bases in between. Per the germline V gene, CDR1 is MNHNS and CDR2 is SASEGT. The CDR3 totals 16 residues. The CDR3 reads CASSATAGDLGDTQYF. Written as DNA, the CDR3 is TGTGCCAGCAGTGCCACCGCCGGGGACTTGGGGGATACGCAGTATTTT.

V and J are TRBV4-1 and TRBJ2-7, with 8 bases aligning to TRBD1. The V gene end was trimmed by 4 bases and the J gene end by 6 bases; junction bases not matched to a gene: 8. Germline CDR1 reads MGHRA; CDR2 reads YSYEKL. There are 14 residues in the CDR3. The CDR3 protein is CASSRGQAPSEQYF. CDR3 DNA sequence: TGCGCCAGCAGCCGGGGACAGGCTCCGAGCGAGCAGTACTTC.

The chain uses TRBV30 and TRBJ1-2; 7 bases align to TRBD1. The J segment lost 8 bases and the V segment lost 2 bases, leaving 8 bases of the junction unmatched. This CDR3 is built from 13 residues. Germline CDR1 reads GTSNPN; CDR2 reads SVGIG (reference sequence). The CDR3 region has the DNA TGTGCCTGGAGTCGCCAGGGGGGCAGGGGCTACACCTTC. This encodes CAWSRQGGRGYTF.

The chain is built from TRBV11-1 and TRBJ2-7; D not resolved. The germline CDR1 and CDR2 sequences are SGHAT and FQDESV (reference sequence). The V end was cut by 2 bases, the J end by 4 bases, with 6 bases between. CDR3 length: 12 amino acids. Here the CDR3 reads CASSLNQYEQYF. The CDR3 nucleotides read TGTGCCAGCAGCTTAAATCAGTACGAGCAGTACTTC.

The chain combines TRBV20-1 with TRBJ1-2, with a weak D call TRBD1 (6 bases). Germline V gives CDR1 DFQATT, CDR2 SNEGSKA (reference sequence). Trimming took off 0 bases at V and 7 bases at J, with 6 bases between the two ends. The length of the CDR3 is 11 residues. CDR3 sequence: CSAREGAGYTF. CDR3 coding DNA: TGCAGTGCTAGAGAGGGGGCTGGCTACACCTTC.

V gene TRBV7-3 combines with J gene TRBJ2-2; D perhaps matches TRBD1 (5 bases). The V end lost 2 bases, the J end lost 5 bases, and 15 bases lay between the germline ends. The germline V gene encodes CDR1 SGHTA and CDR2 FQGTGA. The CDR3 is 16 residues long. CDR3 in amino acids: CASSLYAQGGTGELFF. CDR3 bases: TGTGCCAGCAGCTTATATGCTCAGGGTGGGACCGGGGAGCTGTTTTTT.

This rearrangement joins TRBV7-2 to TRBJ1-2, with unresolved D. V shed 5 bases and J shed 0 bases, with 13 bases lying between them. The CDR3 runs to 15 residues. Germline CDR1 SGHTA, CDR2 FQGNSA. CDR3 sequence reads: CASSRTVLTNYGYTF. DNA of the CDR3: TGTGCCAGCAGCCGTACAGTCCTTACTAACTATGGCTACACCTTC.

J is TRBJ2-2 and V is TRBV6-4; 11 positions agree with TRBD1. V lost 8 bases, J lost 5 bases, and 16 bases stayed unmatched. The germline gives CDR1 MRHNA, CDR2 SNTAGT. The CDR3 contains 18 residues. CDR3 in DNA: TGTGCCAGCCACCCACGGGACAGGGGGGGGAAACGGACCGGGGAGCTGTTTTTT. Translated: CASHPRDRGGKRTGELFF.

The chain combines TRBV4-1 with TRBJ1-2, with 10 bases aligning to TRBD1. CDR1 MGHRA and CDR2 YSYEKL come from the germline V gene. The V gene end was trimmed by 0 bases and the J gene end by 8 bases; junction bases not matched to a gene: 9. The CDR3 has 16 residues. CDR3 sequence (DNA): TGCGCCAGCAGCCAAGATTGGGGGGGACAGGGGAGAGGCTACACCTTC. It encodes CASSQDWGGQGRGYTF.

This chain links TRBV7-8 with TRBJ2-7, with 8 bases lining up with TRBD2. The CDR3 is 18 amino acids. V gave up 3 bases and J gave up 2 bases; unmatched junction bases: 15. In germline, CDR1 is SGHVS, CDR2 FQNEAQ. CDR3 coding DNA: TGTGCCAGCAGCTTGGTTTCGGCAAGCGGGAGTATCCCCTACGAGCAGTACTTC. It encodes CASSLVSASGSIPYEQYF.

J is TRBJ1-3 and V is TRBV11-2; D remains unclear. CDR1 SGHAT and CDR2 FQNNGV come from the germline V gene. The CDR3 consists of 14 residues. Trimming stripped 2 bases from V and 4 bases from J, with 9 bases between. CDR3 nucleotide sequence: TGTGCCAGCAGCTTAACAGATGCGGGAAACACCATATATTTT. Amino acids: CASSLTDAGNTIYF.